This T cell receptor (beta chain) was obtained from a study of CD8+CD57+ T cells in acquired aplastic anemia. Genomic DNA, the template, was used for profiling of the TCR beta VDJ and CDR3. Each CDR3 protein gets one entry after TCRdb re-called the reads with MiXCR. There are 150,000 or so distinct CDR3 sequences in the sample; about 48% occur only once, and more than 30% lies in the top ten. Only patients with CD8+CD57+ cell expansion on flow cytometry were chosen for sequencing. Germline lookup yields CDR1 LNHDA and CDR2 SQIVND (reference sequence). The CDR3 runs to 16 residues. Trimming took off 3 bases at V and 4 bases at J, with 18 bases between the two ends. Ten or more counts support this clonotype.

J is TRBJ1-2 and V is TRBV19, with D uncertain. Sequencing input: sorted CD4+, CD8+, or CD8+CD57+ T cells (not recorded which) from PBMCs. The origin of this receptor is a human donor with aplastic anemia. The chain's CDR3 is CASSILTSYSAYGYTF. CDR3 in DNA: TGTGCCAGTAGTATTTTGACCTCGTACAGTGCCTATGGCTACACCTTC.